This T cell receptor (beta chain) was recorded in a study of shared clonotypes between healthy human individuals (dated by TCRdb to the early 2020s). Regarding the complete study: The cohort included three men and a couple of women between 18 and 49 years of age. For each donor, CD4 naive and CD4 memory were each given three plates, CD8 naive was given two plates, and CD8 memory was given one plate. Between about 0.94 and 8.9 billion PBMCs per donor were obtained by leukapheresis. Blood TCR repertoires of 5 or 6 healthy adults were deeply sequenced to estimate repertoire size and the extent of clonotype sharing between individuals. To increase sequencing depth and limit assay-specific biases, TCR repertoire library preparation and sequencing were carried out by different laboratories using diverse techniques. Broad study findings and their caveats: Naive subsets generally had larger estimated clonotype richness than memory subsets did. Compared with non-shared clonotypes, the clonotypes found in all four sorted-subset donors had higher generation probabilities. Sharing across four donors was observed for about 5% of naive CD4, less than 4% of naive CD8, 2% to 2.5% of memory CD4, and about 0.39% of memory CD8 clonotypes. Because the study included a small number of donors, the genetic and exposure-history diversity represented was limited. Based on pairwise subsampling, the degree of clonotype sharing among donors was expected to be affected by sequencing depth. Rarefaction of sorted-subset datasets indicated incomplete sequencing despite the large sequencing depth. Sampling was restricted to blood, and TCR repertoires in tissues likely differ from the TCR repertoires found in blood.

The donors were healthy, HIV-negative adults who had no recently reported acute infections or vaccinations. Every donor was a Caucasian adult residing in Nashville, Tennessee, USA. CD4+ T cells were enriched by magnetic negative selection, after which naive cells were positively selected on CD45RA and the negative fraction was taken as the memory subset. After blood collection by leukapheresis, PBMCs were isolated using Ficoll-Histopaque density gradient centrifugation and then cryopreserved in the vapor phase of liquid nitrogen. Analytical flow cytometry was used to check the purity and quantity of every magnetically sorted T cell population. Genomic DNA was isolated from each sorted fraction and quantified by UV absorbance on a Nanodrop 2000c. Using the deep immunoSEQ assay, TCR CDR3 regions were amplified from genomic DNA by multiplex PCR. Extracted genomic DNA from each cell subset was spread evenly across all wells of several immunoSEQ 96-well plates, with each plate serving as a replicate. For sorted subsets, each replicate PCR was loaded with 200 ng genomic DNA, equivalent to some 31,000 T cell genomes. Purified libraries were measured with a Qubit 3.0 fluorometer, size-checked on a Bioanalyzer 2100, and measured again with the KAPA Library Quantification kit. Each immunoSEQ 96-well plate was sequenced on its own single-read 150-cycle Illumina NextSeq 550 flow cell. Per the authors' processing: Because the immunoSEQ output included only junctional sequences and no quality scores, the filtering could not be the same as the filtering used for full-length reads. Sequences were annotated with PyIR, a Python wrapper for IgBLAST v1.9, and V/J genes and CDR3 were assigned using IMGT germline references. Any read was removed if the V/J assignment was weak (E-value above 1e-6), the CDR3 was missing, or the read contained stop codons, out-of-frame junctions, or ambiguous translated residues. V3J clonotypes were defined as sequences sharing an identical inferred V gene, J gene, and CDR3 amino acid sequence. Percentage overlap between repertoires was calculated by dividing the number of shared unique clonotypes by the size of the smaller repertoire. RTK rarefaction, the Chao1 estimator, and Recon v2.1 estimates of unobserved clonotypes were used to assess repertoire richness. For all TCRbeta clonotypes obtained by the gDNA method from four donors, generation probabilities were computed with OLGA. What TCRdb holds here is the immuneACCESS table cut down to in-frame rearrangements. Part of the clones is not present; checked against another copy, under half of the missing clones reflect an unresolved V gene, and the others are unexplained. V and J calls and clone size are those listed in that table; D and trimming were worked out from the DNA. In all, the sample holds over a million clones, and 96% of those were seen once. The top ten clones comprise more than 0.9% of the sample.

Details on this clone: Its cognate antigen has yet to be identified. Base qualities are not recorded, but no much larger clone differs from it by a single base.

V was cut back by 5 bases and J by 6 bases, leaving a gap of 17 bases between them. The germline V gene (reference sequence) gives CDR1 as LNHNV and CDR2 as YYDKDF. The CDR3 runs 14 amino acids, cysteine and phenylalanine included. Left in the record is the CDR3 DNA by itself, 42 bases read in frame from the first base. The sequencing sample was made of naive CD4+ T cells sorted from blood. The intended sense of this specimen's cell subset or site label: CD45RA+ positively selected. This clonotype originated in a man younger than 45 in good health. The V and J segments used are TRBV15 and TRBJ2-7; the D call could be TRBD1 or TRBD2, with each sharing 5 bases. The sequenced DNA: TGTGCCACCAGCCCGGGACCCGGGGCCGTCGAGCAGTACTTC. Translated, this is CATSPGPGAVEQYF.